These 32 T cell receptor beta chains were all obtained from the same sample, sequenced in a study of PD-1 blockade in classical Hodgkin lymphoma. All patients relapsed after autologous stem cell transplantation, and brentuximab vedotin exposure varied. Clones were read by immunoSEQ multiplex PCR, and TCRdb kept only the in-frame ones, dropping some. The sample yields roughly 2,000 clones, roughly 79% seen once. The sample in question was peripheral blood mononuclear cells (PBMCs), obtained at baseline. Every receptor here comes from a human donor with classical Hodgkin lymphoma.

In its sample, this clone was seen once. The V and J genes are TRBV4-2 and TRBJ2-7, with D perhaps matching TRBD1 (6 bases). Germline V CDR1 and CDR2: LGHNA, YNFKEQ. V was shortened by 0 bases and J by 2 bases, with 11 bases between the two germline ends. The CDR3 is 15 residues long. The CDR3 sequence: CASSQEETGAYEQYF. Written as DNA, the CDR3 is TGTGCCAGCAGCCAAGAAGAGACAGGAGCCTACGAGCAGTACTTC.

Here the CDR3 DNA reads TGTGCCAGCAGCTTAGGGCCGTTGGGACCTCCTAATGAAAAACTGTTTTTT. Protein sequence: CASSLGPLGPPNEKLFF. The J gene is TRBJ1-4, the V gene TRBV7-2; weak D call: TRBD1 (5 bases). This CDR3 is 17 amino acids long. Germline V CDR1 and CDR2: SGHTA, FQGNSA. V was shortened by 1 base and J by 3 bases, with 15 bases between the two germline ends.

As regards this clone: A read error is likely, as this CDR3 ends without the conserved phenylalanine or tryptophan. The J gene is TRBJ1-2, the V gene TRBV6-1; a weak D match, TRBD1 (5 bases). Germline loops: CDR1 MNHNS, CDR2 SASEGT. Trimming removed 4 bases from V and 0 bases from J, with 12 bases in between. This CDR3 contains 15 residues. The CDR3 nucleotides read TGTGCCAGCAGTGCCGCAGGGCCCGCTAACTATGGCTACACCTCC. It specifies CASSAAGPANYGYTS.

This clone has more than one count but fewer than ten. The chain has TRBV6-5 and TRBJ2-3; 9 positions match TRBD1. Germline assignment: CDR1 MNHEY and CDR2 SVGAGI. The CDR3 runs to 16 residues. Germline trimming cut 2 bases from V and 4 bases from J; bases unmatched to any gene: 7. The CDR3 protein is CASSYGGTGIADTQYF. CDR3 nucleotides: TGTGCCAGCAGTTACGGAGGGACAGGGATTGCAGATACGCAGTATTTT.

This clone has just a few counts. The chain uses TRBV6-5 and TRBJ2-1; weak D call: TRBD1 (6 bases). Germline lookup yields CDR1 MNHEY and CDR2 SVGAGI. V lost 7 bases, J lost 4 bases, and 11 bases lay in between. The CDR3 sequence is 13 residues long. Here the CDR3 DNA reads TGTGCCAGCAAGGACAGACATTACAATGAGCAGTTCTTC. It encodes CASKDRHYNEQFF.

This clone has just one count. This rearrangement joins TRBV7-2 to TRBJ1-3; 10 bases map to TRBD1. The length of the CDR3 is 15 residues. With 4 bases clipped from V and 0 bases from J, the junction kept 0 bases outside the gene matches. Per germline, CDR1 SGHTA and CDR2 FQGNSA. The CDR3 region is CASSWTGGSGNTIYF. CDR3 sequence (DNA): TGTGCCAGCAGCTGGACAGGGGGCTCTGGAAACACCATATATTTT.

This clone has just a few counts. The chain combines TRBV7-2 with TRBJ2-2; D remains unclear. CDR3 length: 14 amino acids. Trimming took off 6 bases at V and 0 bases at J, with 8 bases between the two ends. Germline V CDR1 and CDR2: SGHTA, FQGNSA. CDR3 residues: CASSLYANTGELFF. As DNA, the CDR3 is TGTGCCAGCAGTCTCTACGCGAACACCGGGGAGCTGTTTTTT.

This clone appeared a few times. The V gene is TRBV19, the J gene TRBJ2-7; either TRBD1 or TRBD2 may supply D (6 bases each). V lost 7 bases and J 2 bases, leaving 30 bases between the germline ends. The CDR3 sequence is 19 residues long. CDR1 is LNHDA, CDR2 SQIVND, per germline (reference sequence). Here the CDR3 DNA reads TGTGCCAGTAACCCCATGGAGGAGGGGGGCGGAAGACCTACCTACGAGCAGTACTTC. Amino acids: CASNPMEEGGGRPTYEQYF.

The chain has TRBV2 and TRBJ2-7; possibly TRBD1 for D (6 bases). Trimming took 6 bases from V and 2 from J, leaving 14 bases between them. The CDR3 loop spans 14 amino acids. The germline gives CDR1 SNHLY, CDR2 FYNNEI. For the CDR3, the DNA is TGTGCCAGCAGCTTTACAGGGTGGGCCTACGAGCAGTACTTC. Translated: CASSFTGWAYEQYF.

This clone has only one observation. This sequence joins TRBV7-6 and TRBJ1-3; D uncertain. Germline values: CDR1 SGHVS, CDR2 FNYEAQ. V gave up 4 bases and J gave up 9 bases, with 19 bases separating them. The CDR3 totals 15 residues. CDR3 residues: CASSSYSGPEVTIYF. In DNA form, the CDR3 reads TGTGCCAGCAGCTCTTATAGCGGGCCGGAGGTCACCATATATTTT.

This clone was seen more than once but under ten times. This sequence joins TRBV9 and TRBJ2-3; 8 bases line up with TRBD2. CDR1 is SGDLS and CDR2 is YYNGEE in the germline V gene. There are 15 residues in the CDR3. The V gene end was trimmed by 3 bases and the J gene end by 5 bases; junction bases not matched to a gene: 8. This CDR3 is CASSAHGGAQDTQYF. The CDR3 region has the DNA TGTGCCAGCAGCGCTCACGGGGGGGCCCAAGATACGCAGTATTTT.

J is TRBJ1-3 and V is TRBV5-5, with no clear D. The CDR3 contains 18 residues. The germline V gene encodes CDR1 SGHKS and CDR2 YYEKEE (reference sequence). Trimming removed 0 bases from V and 0 bases from J, with 16 bases in between. The CDR3 nucleotides are TGTGCCAGCAGCTTGGGGTCCCTGGGATGGGGCTCTGGAAACACCATATATTTT. This gives the protein CASSLGSLGWGSGNTIYF.

This clone occurred a few times. The V gene is TRBV7-2, the J gene TRBJ1-3, with D unclear. The ends were cut back, 1 base at V and 4 bases at J, with 17 bases in the middle. The CDR3 totals 17 residues. CDR1 SGHTA and CDR2 FQGNSA come from the germline V gene. The CDR3 DNA reads TGTGCCAGCAGCTTAGACGCACGGGTTAGGGCCGGAAACACCATATATTTT. Translated, it gives CASSLDARVRAGNTIYF.

This chain links TRBV7-3 with TRBJ1-6; D perhaps matches TRBD1 (6 bases). V dropped 4 bases and J dropped 11 bases, with 18 bases sitting between them. The CDR3 contains 15 residues. The germline V gene has CDR1 SGHTA and CDR2 FQGTGA. CDR3 residues: CASSSLGQGKTPLHF. As DNA, the CDR3 is TGTGCCAGCAGCTCCCTGGGGCAGGGGAAGACACCCCTCCACTTT.

The CDR3 DNA follows: TGTGCCAGCAGCCCCCGGCAGGGTGGCGAAAAACTGTTTTTT. The encoded protein is CASSPRQGGEKLFF. This chain connects TRBV11-2 to TRBJ1-4; D perhaps matches TRBD1 (5 bases). There are 14 residues in the CDR3. The germline gives CDR1 SGHAT, CDR2 FQNNGV. The ends were cut back, 5 bases at V and 8 bases at J, with 15 bases in the middle.

This clone is judged large (0.1 to 1%). This chain joins TRBV2 and TRBJ2-7; no clear D gene. The CDR3 is 15 residues long. V lost 5 bases and J lost 5, with 19 bases in between. Germline CDR1 reads SNHLY; CDR2 reads FYNNEI. The CDR3 DNA reads as TGTGCCAGCAGTCTCGTGGTCAACTCACTCCACGAGCAGTACTTC. Its protein is CASSLVVNSLHEQYF. Supplemented by reference TRBV2 and TRBJ2-7, the full variable domain reads EPEVTQTPSHQVTQMGQEVILRCVPISNHLYFYWYRQILGQKVEFLVSFYNNEISEKSEIFDDQFSVERPDGSNFTLKIRSTKLEDSAMYFCASSLVVNSLHEQYFGPGTRLTVT.

The J gene is TRBJ1-1, the V gene TRBV7-2; TRBD1 might be the D (5 bases). CDR3 length equals 16 residues. Germline V gene sequence: CDR1 SGHTA, CDR2 FQGNSA. V lost 2 bases and J lost 4, with 17 bases in between. The CDR3 DNA reads as TGTGCCAGCAGCTTAAGGCAGGGAGGGTATGGCACTGAAGCTTTCTTT. This codes for CASSLRQGGYGTEAFF.

The V gene is TRBV10-3, the J gene TRBJ2-3, with D hard to call. CDR1 ENHRY and CDR2 SYGVKD come from the germline V gene. V was clipped by 3 bases and J by 5 bases, with 12 bases between them. This CDR3 region has 14 residues. CDR3 protein: CAISDSGGIDTQYF. CDR3 in DNA: TGTGCCATCAGTGATAGTGGTGGCATAGATACGCAGTATTTT.

The chain employs TRBV9 and TRBJ2-5; possibly TRBD2 for D (6 bases). The germline V gene encodes CDR1 SGDLS and CDR2 YYNGEE. The CDR3 is 14 amino acids. V lost 4 bases and J lost 2, with 12 bases in between. The CDR3 coding sequence is TGTGCCAGCAGCCGGAATCGGGGGCAAGAGACCCAGTACTTC. This codes for CASSRNRGQETQYF.

The chain carries TRBV30 and TRBJ1-4; D unclear. The germline CDR1 and CDR2 sequences are GTSNPN and SVGIG (reference sequence). The germline V and J ends were trimmed by 1 base and 2 bases, with 11 bases remaining between them. This CDR3 is 15 amino acids long. This CDR3 reads CAWSDGYGTNEKLFF. DNA of the CDR3: TGTGCCTGGAGTGATGGGTATGGGACTAATGAAAAACTGTTTTTT.

A single count supports this clone. The chain's CDR3 is CSARDSDTQYF. The CDR3 DNA follows: TGCAGTGCTAGAGATTCAGATACGCAGTATTTT. The chain links TRBV20-1 to TRBJ2-3; no firm D call. The CDR3 sequence is 11 residues long. V was shortened by 0 bases and J by 4 bases, with 2 bases between the two germline ends. CDR1 is DFQATT and CDR2 is SNEGSKA in the germline V gene (reference sequence).

A few counts support this clone. J is TRBJ1-4 and V is TRBV19, with unresolved D. Trimming stripped 5 bases from V and 4 bases from J, with 8 bases between. Germline V lookup: CDR1 LNHDA, CDR2 SQIVND (reference sequence). The CDR3 is made up of 13 amino acids. For the CDR3, the DNA is TGTGCCAGTAGTTTCAGCGTTAATGAAAAACTGTTTTTT. This encodes CASSFSVNEKLFF.

The chain uses TRBV5-1 and TRBJ1-1; 8 bases line up with TRBD1. V was pared by 4 bases and J by 3 bases, with 5 bases of the junction left unmatched. Germline V lookup: CDR1 SGHRS, CDR2 YFSETQ. The CDR3 runs 14 residues. CDR3 sequence (DNA): TGCGCCAGCAGCCCGACAGGGGCGGACACTGAAGCTTTCTTT. It yields the protein CASSPTGADTEAFF. Variable domain in full (rest from reference TRBV5-1 and TRBJ1-1): KAGVTQTPRYLIKTRGQQVTLSCSPISGHRSVSWYQQTPGQGLQFLFEYFSETQRNKGNFPGRFSGRQFSNSRSEMNVSTLELGDSALYLCASSPTGADTEAFFGQGTRLTVV.

This chain connects TRBV7-9 to TRBJ2-1; possibly TRBD2 for D (5 bases). V lost 3 bases to trimming and J lost 0 bases, with 9 bases between them. CDR3 length equals 15 residues. In germline, CDR1 is SEHNR, CDR2 FQNEAQ (reference sequence). The CDR3 loop reads CASSFEGSSYNEQFF. In nucleotides, the CDR3 is TGTGCCAGCAGCTTCGAGGGAAGCTCCTACAATGAGCAGTTCTTC.

The chain joins TRBV7-9 to TRBJ2-2; 9 bases fit TRBD1. Germline V lookup: CDR1 SEHNR, CDR2 FQNEAQ (reference sequence). Trimming at V came to 5 bases and at J to 7 bases, leaving 11 bases not matched to a gene. The CDR3 covers 16 residues. The CDR3 here is CASSPPGTGIIGELFF. CDR3 bases: TGTGCCAGCAGCCCGCCCGGGACAGGGATCATCGGGGAGCTGTTTTTT.

DNA of the CDR3: TGTGCCAGCAGCCTAAGGTATAATTCACCCCTCCACTTT. It translates to CASSLRYNSPLHF. V usage is TRBV7-3 and J usage is TRBJ1-6; no definite D call. Germline lookup yields CDR1 SGHTA and CDR2 FQGTGA. Trimming cost V 5 bases and J 4 bases, with 6 bases left between them. The CDR3 has 13 amino acids.

The chain combines TRBV2 with TRBJ1-2, with 7 bases identical to TRBD1. The CDR3 runs to 15 residues. V trimming: 5 bases; J trimming: 0 bases; junction bases outside the gene matches: 6. Germline V gene data show CDR1 as SNHLY and CDR2 as FYNNEI. The CDR3 region is CASSLGTDTNYGYTF. CDR3 nucleotides: TGTGCCAGCAGTCTTGGGACAGATACTAACTATGGCTACACCTTC.

By its share, this clone is large. The gene calls are TRBV29-1 and TRBJ1-2; no clear D gene. V was trimmed by 2 bases and J by 5 bases, leaving 9 bases between them. The CDR3 runs to 12 residues. CDR1 is SQVTM, CDR2 ANQGSEA, per germline. This CDR3 is CSVEHWQYGYTF. CDR3 in DNA: TGCAGCGTTGAACACTGGCAGTATGGCTACACCTTC.

The chain links TRBV5-8 to TRBJ1-4, with D unclear. CDR1 and CDR2 from the germline V gene are SGHTS and YDEGEE. The CDR3 contains 12 residues. V shed 0 bases and J shed 8 bases, with 5 bases lying between them. In DNA form, the CDR3 reads TGTGCCAGCAGCTTGGATGGGGAAAAACTGTTTTTT. As protein: CASSLDGEKLFF.

The chain carries TRBV11-2 and TRBJ1-2; D is uncertain. Trimming stripped 4 bases from V and 5 bases from J, with 11 bases between. The CDR3 is made up of 13 amino acids. CDR1 and CDR2 (germline): SGHAT, FQNNGV. CDR3 DNA: TGTGCCAGCAGCTCCCACCCAGGTTATGGCTACACCTTC. Amino acid sequence: CASSSHPGYGYTF.

The chain links TRBV4-1 to TRBJ2-3, with D unclear. This CDR3 has 17 amino acids. In germline, CDR1 is MGHRA, CDR2 YSYEKL. V lost 0 bases and J lost 0, with 13 bases in between. The DNA for the CDR3 is TGCGCCAGCAGCCAAGAGTTTTGGCGACGGAGCACAGATACGCAGTATTTT. Its protein product is CASSQEFWRRSTDTQYF.

This clone was seen once. This chain links TRBV5-4 with TRBJ2-3; 12 bases align to TRBD2. The CDR3 loop spans 15 amino acids. Germline loops: CDR1 SGHNT, CDR2 YYREEE (reference sequence). J gave up 4 bases and V 5 bases, and 5 bases lay outside the gene matches. CDR3 amino acids: CASSSWTSGADTQYF. CDR3 coding DNA: TGTGCCAGCAGTTCTTGGACTAGCGGGGCAGATACGCAGTATTTT.